The 29 T cell receptor beta chains in this list originate from one sample, sequenced in a study of T-cell memory formation after mild COVID-19. TCRdb processed the 5' RACE reads anew with MiXCR; each CDR3 protein has one entry. Among under 650,000 distinct CDR3 sequences listed, about a sixth were seen once. Source material: PBMCs or a T cell subset sorted from them (not recorded which). The receptors were sampled from an adult woman who had mild COVID-19 (a few samples of this study predate the infection). Cell type and time point are not known.

CDR3 DNA: TGCGCCAGCAGCACCACAGGGGCCCGACGAGTCGAGCAGTACTTC. Amino acids: CASSTTGARRVEQYF. The chain has TRBV5-1 and TRBJ2-7; 7 bases agree with TRBD1. This CDR3 spans 15 amino acids. J was trimmed by 6 bases and V by 4 bases; bases with no gene match: 13. CDR1 and CDR2 from the germline V gene are SGHRS and YFSETQ. Based on the CDR3 plus reference TRBV5-1 and TRBJ2-7, the full variable domain is KAGVTQTPRYLIKTRGQQVTLSCSPISGHRSVSWYQQTPGQGLQFLFEYFSETQRNKGNFPGRFSGRQFSNSRSEMNVSTLELGDSALYLCASSTTGARRVEQYFGPGTRLTVT.

The table lists this clonotype with a few counts. The rearrangement uses TRBV29-1 and TRBJ2-5; 8 bases align to TRBD2. Germline values: CDR1 SQVTM, CDR2 ANQGSEA. The J segment lost 5 bases and the V segment lost 6 bases, leaving 5 bases of the junction unmatched. The CDR3 loop spans 12 amino acids. CDR3 residues: CSVGGVLETQYF. The CDR3, as DNA: TGCAGCGTCGGGGGGGTCCTGGAGACCCAGTACTTC.

The chain links TRBV9 to TRBJ2-5, with D possibly TRBD2 on 6 matching bases. Between the trimmed V and J ends, which lost 0 bases and 5 bases, there was a span of 11 bases. CDR1 and CDR2 (germline): SGDLS, YYNGEE. This CDR3 comprises 14 residues. Here the CDR3 reads CASSVAGVRETQYF. The DNA of the CDR3 is TGTGCCAGCAGCGTAGCGGGAGTGAGGGAGACCCAGTACTTC. Based on the CDR3 plus reference TRBV9 and TRBJ2-5, the full variable domain is DSGVTQTPKHLITATGQRVTLRCSPRSGDLSVYWYQQSLDQGLQFLIQYYNGEERAKGNILERFSAQQFPDLHSELNLSSLELGDSALYFCASSVAGVRETQYFGPGTRLLVL.

This clonotype has just a few counts. The rearrangement uses TRBV18 and TRBJ2-1; 10 bases line up with TRBD2. The ends lost 3 bases at V and 5 bases at J; junction bases unmatched: 7. The CDR3 is 16 amino acids. The germline V gene encodes CDR1 KGHSH and CDR2 LQKENI. In DNA, the CDR3 is TGTGCCAGCTCACCGACGCTAGCGGGGGCGAACAATGAGCAGTTCTTC. Translated: CASSPTLAGANNEQFF.

The chain employs TRBV5-1 and TRBJ1-1; D uncertain. CDR1 and CDR2 (germline): SGHRS, YFSETQ. The CDR3 length is 13 residues. Trimming stripped 4 bases from V and 5 bases from J, with 12 bases between. CDR3 DNA sequence: TGCGCCAGCAGCCCAACGGCGTGGACTGAAGCTTTCTTT. Translating gives CASSPTAWTEAFF.

The V gene is TRBV15, the J gene TRBJ2-3; 8 bases map to TRBD1. The germline V gene encodes CDR1 LNHNV and CDR2 YYDKDF (reference sequence). This CDR3 has 16 residues. V was pared by 0 bases and J by 3 bases, with 5 bases of the junction left unmatched. CDR3 coding DNA: TGTGCCACCAGCAGAGATTCGGGACAGGCTACAGATACGCAGTATTTT. Its translation: CATSRDSGQATDTQYF.

The V gene is TRBV29-1, the J gene TRBJ2-5, with TRBD1 identical over 8 bases. The CDR3 is made up of 11 amino acids. Losses at the gene ends were 5 bases for V and 5 bases for J; bases not matched to a gene: 1. CDR1 is SQVTM, CDR2 ANQGSEA, per germline. The CDR3 coding sequence is TGCAGCGTTAACAGGGGGGAGACCCAGTACTTC. Its translation is CSVNRGETQYF.

There are a few counts of this clonotype. The chain carries TRBV11-2 and TRBJ1-2; the D is unclear. The CDR3 totals 14 residues. V was clipped by 0 bases and J by 5 bases, with 10 bases between them. Germline V lookup: CDR1 SGHAT, CDR2 FQNNGV. CDR3 DNA sequence: TGTGCCAGCAGCTTAGATCTAGGGCAATATGGCTACACCTTC. Translation gives CASSLDLGQYGYTF.

The genes are TRBV5-1 and TRBJ1-3; tentative D call: TRBD1 (5 bases). Trimming removed 0 bases from V and 2 bases from J, with 12 bases in between. The CDR3 has 16 residues. The germline V gene has CDR1 SGHRS and CDR2 YFSETQ. The CDR3 protein is CASSLAAVGAGNTIYF. The CDR3 DNA reads TGCGCCAGCAGCTTGGCAGCCGTAGGGGCTGGAAACACCATATATTTT. Variable domain in full (rest from reference TRBV5-1 and TRBJ1-3): KAGVTQTPRYLIKTRGQQVTLSCSPISGHRSVSWYQQTPGQGLQFLFEYFSETQRNKGNFPGRFSGRQFSNSRSEMNVSTLELGDSALYLCASSLAAVGAGNTIYFGEGSWLTVV.

The chain uses TRBV24-1 and TRBJ2-1; D is possibly TRBD2 (6 bases). Trimming shortened V by 5 bases and J by 1 base, and 14 bases separated the two germline ends. Germline values: CDR1 KGHDR, CDR2 SFDVKD. This CDR3 contains 16 residues. The CDR3 DNA is TGTGCCACCAGTGTGTCGGGGAGGTCTTCCTACAATGAGCAGTTCTTC. Translated, it gives CATSVSGRSSYNEQFF.

Only a few counts were recorded for this clonotype. The chain carries TRBV18 and TRBJ2-3, with TRBD1 identical over 8 bases. Per germline, CDR1 KGHSH and CDR2 LQKENI. Unmatched junction bases numbered 3, after V lost 2 bases and J lost 2 bases. The CDR3 runs to 15 residues. CDR3 amino acids: CASSPGQGFTDTQYF. The CDR3 region has the DNA TGTGCCAGCTCACCAGGACAGGGATTCACAGATACGCAGTATTTT.

The chain is built from TRBV7-8 and TRBJ2-1; D is perhaps TRBD2 (5 bases). The CDR3 loop spans 15 amino acids. Germline CDR1 is SGHVS and CDR2 is FQNEAQ. Trimming left V 5 bases short and J 12 bases short, with 23 bases between. The CDR3, as DNA: TGTGCCAGCAGCCCGTTGACGGGGAATCCACCTTCGCAGTTCTTC. This encodes CASSPLTGNPPSQFF.

The chain recombines TRBV19 with TRBJ2-1; D uncertain. CDR3 size: 13 residues. Germline V gene data show CDR1 as LNHDA and CDR2 as SQIVND (reference sequence). V was clipped by 3 bases and J by 8 bases, with 11 bases between them. CDR3: CASSILGWHEQFF. The CDR3 nucleotides read TGTGCCAGTAGTATCCTTGGGTGGCATGAGCAGTTCTTC.

The chain couples TRBV2 to TRBJ2-7; D possibly corresponds to TRBD1 (5 bases). CDR1 and CDR2 from the germline V gene are SNHLY and FYNNEI. CDR3 length: 15 amino acids. Between the trimmed V and J ends, which lost 7 bases and 3 bases, there was a span of 19 bases. The CDR3 bases are TGTGCCAGCAAAATGGAGTGGGCAGGGAACTACGAGCAGTACTTC. Translation: CASKMEWAGNYEQYF. The full variable domain, rest sourced from reference TRBV2 and TRBJ2-7, is EPEVTQTPSHQVTQMGQEVILRCVPISNHLYFYWYRQILGQKVEFLVSFYNNEISEKSEIFDDQFSVERPDGSNFTLKIRSTKLEDSAMYFCASKMEWAGNYEQYFGPGTRLTVT.

V is TRBV5-1 and J is TRBJ2-3; D might be TRBD1 (5 bases). Germline-derived CDR1 and CDR2 are SGHRS and YFSETQ. The CDR3 totals 14 residues. The V and J ends lost 0 bases and 5 bases respectively, with 10 bases between them. The CDR3 bases are TGCGCCAGCAGCTTGGCCAGGGTTGGAGATACGCAGTATTTT. Its protein product is CASSLARVGDTQYF.

The chain employs TRBV7-9 and TRBJ1-5, with D uncertain. Between the trimmed V and J ends, which lost 4 bases and 4 bases, there was a span of 14 bases. This CDR3 spans 15 amino acids. The germline CDR1 and CDR2 sequences are SEHNR and FQNEAQ (reference sequence). The CDR3 DNA is TGTGCCAGCAGCTCCGGTGTACGGGAAAATCAGCCCCAGCATTTT. Amino acids: CASSSGVRENQPQHF.

This clonotype appeared once. The chain employs TRBV14 and TRBJ1-1, with 8 bases fitting TRBD1. The CDR3 has 17 amino acids. V dropped 2 bases and J dropped 4; count of bases not matched to a gene: 12. Germline lookup yields CDR1 SGHDN and CDR2 FVKESK. The CDR3 protein is CASSQYRGLVSATEAFF. The CDR3 nucleotides are TGTGCCAGCAGCCAATACAGGGGGTTGGTCTCGGCCACTGAAGCTTTCTTT.

This clonotype was observed a handful of times. The rearrangement links TRBV27 to TRBJ2-7, with 7 bases matching TRBD1. Germline trimming cut 5 bases from V and 5 bases from J; bases unmatched to any gene: 18. The germline CDR1 and CDR2 sequences are MNHEY and SMNVEV (reference sequence). The CDR3 is 17 residues long. The CDR3 loop reads CASSPNLGQVGRDEQYF. CDR3 nucleotides: TGTGCCAGCAGTCCGAACCTCGGACAGGTCGGCAGGGACGAGCAGTACTTC.

This clonotype was recorded a few times. The rearrangement links TRBV10-3 to TRBJ1-1, with D perhaps matching TRBD1 (6 bases). The CDR3 totals 13 residues. Germline assignment: CDR1 ENHRY and CDR2 SYGVKD. Trimming cost V 8 bases and J 3 bases, with 13 bases left between them. In nucleotides, the CDR3 is TGTGCCATCGCCTACAGGGAGGACACTGAAGCTTTCTTT. Translation: CAIAYREDTEAFF.

The CDR3 spells CSPPKEGTSQTGANVLTF. CDR3 bases: TGCAGCCCACCTAAGGAGGGAACCTCCCAAACTGGGGCCAACGTCCTGACTTTC. V is TRBV29-1 and J is TRBJ2-6; D is possibly TRBD2 (6 bases). This CDR3 comprises 18 residues. Trimming shortened V by 8 bases and J by 2 bases, and 25 bases separated the two germline ends. Germline loops: CDR1 SQVTM, CDR2 ANQGSEA.

This clonotype was detected only a few times. V gene TRBV10-3 combines with J gene TRBJ2-3; D gene ambiguous. Per the germline V gene, CDR1 is ENHRY and CDR2 is SYGVKD. The CDR3 is 16 residues long. The V end was cut by 0 bases, the J end by 6 bases, with 16 bases between. CDR3 region: CAISESKLSFGDTQYF. The CDR3 nucleotides read TGTGCCATCAGTGAGTCGAAACTTTCCTTCGGGGATACGCAGTATTTT.

The gene calls are TRBV3-1 and TRBJ2-1; 10 bases match TRBD2. CDR1 and CDR2 from the germline V gene are LGHDT and YNNKEL (reference sequence). The J segment lost 2 bases and the V segment lost 3 bases, leaving 10 bases of the junction unmatched. The CDR3 has 18 amino acids. The chain's CDR3 is CASSQTSAGLAAYNEQFF. The CDR3 DNA is TGTGCCAGCAGCCAGACGTCCGCTGGACTAGCGGCCTACAATGAGCAGTTCTTC.

This chain joins TRBV19 and TRBJ2-4, with 8 bases lining up with TRBD2. Germline assignment: CDR1 LNHDA and CDR2 SQIVND (reference sequence). The V and J ends lost 5 bases and 6 bases, in that order; junction bases with no gene match: 6. CDR3 length: 14 residues. The CDR3 coding sequence is TGTGCCAGTAGTTCCCAAGCGGGGGTAAACATTCAGTACTTC. This gives the protein CASSSQAGVNIQYF. The variable domain in full, with the rest retrieved from reference TRBV19 and TRBJ2-4, is DGGITQSPKYLFRKEGQNVTLSCEQNLNHDAMYWYRQDPGQGLRLIYYSQIVNDFQKGDIAEGYSVSREKKESFPLTVTSAQKNPTAFYLCASSSQAGVNIQYFGAGTRLSVL.

V and J are TRBV4-3 and TRBJ1-6, with a weak D call TRBD1 (6 bases). V shed 1 base and J shed 7 bases, with 14 bases lying between them. CDR3 length: 16 amino acids. Germline-derived CDR1 and CDR2 are LGHNA and YSLEER. Here the CDR3 reads CASSQGGGQLNSPLHF. The DNA of the CDR3 is TGCGCCAGCAGCCAAGGGGGAGGACAGCTCAATTCACCCCTCCACTTT.

At least ten counts were recorded for this clonotype. CDR3 loop: CASRGTSGTNEQFF. CDR3 coding DNA: TGCGCCAGCAGAGGGACTAGCGGGACCAATGAGCAGTTCTTC. The chain carries TRBV5-1 and TRBJ2-1, with 13 bases lining up with TRBD2. V was pared by 5 bases and J by 6 bases, with 2 bases of the junction left unmatched. The CDR3 extends over 14 amino acids. Germline lookup yields CDR1 SGHRS and CDR2 YFSETQ.

This chain connects TRBV6-2 or TRBV6-3 to TRBJ2-3; TRBD2 matches 10 bases. Germline CDR1 is MNHEY and CDR2 is SVGEGT. The CDR3 has 16 amino acids. V gave up 8 bases and J gave up 2 bases; unmatched junction bases: 10. CDR3 bases: TGTGCCAGCTTTAGCGGGGGGTTTCTGACCACAGATACGCAGTATTTT. Its protein is CASFSGGFLTTDTQYF.

V gene TRBV6-2 or TRBV6-3 combines with J gene TRBJ2-3, with TRBD2 identical over 9 bases. This CDR3 comprises 17 residues. V shed 6 bases, J shed 3 bases, and the junction held 13 bases outside the gene matches. Germline V gives CDR1 MNHEY, CDR2 SVGEGT. The CDR3, as DNA: TGTGCCAGCAGCCCCACGCTTTCTAGCGGGATGACAGATACGCAGTATTTT. This translates into CASSPTLSSGMTDTQYF.

The chain is built from TRBV5-1 and TRBJ2-3; D call uncertain. Germline V gene sequence: CDR1 SGHRS, CDR2 YFSETQ. V dropped 0 bases and J dropped 2 bases, with 16 bases sitting between them. The CDR3 is 17 amino acids. CDR3 DNA sequence: TGCGCCAGCAGCTTGGGAGGTATCTCCCCTCCCACAGATACGCAGTATTTT. Translation: CASSLGGISPPTDTQYF.

This clonotype was detected ten times or more. This chain joins TRBV14 and TRBJ2-1; TRBD2 matches at 9 bases. In germline, CDR1 is SGHDN, CDR2 FVKESK. The J segment lost 10 bases and the V segment lost 3 bases, leaving 16 bases of the junction unmatched. The CDR3 is 17 residues long. The CDR3 here is CASSHRPLAGLPREQFF. DNA for the CDR3: TGTGCCAGCAGCCACCGCCCTCTAGCGGGGCTCCCAAGAGAGCAGTTCTTC.